This T cell receptor beta chain was retrieved from a study of blood T cell repertoires in COVID-19. The overall study: The cDNA or gDNA used as material had been derived from T cells, B-cell-depleted T cells, or PBMCs.

The germline V gene has CDR1 MGHRA and CDR2 YSYEKL. The CDR3 consists of 13 residues. Trimming cost V 4 bases and J 8 bases, with 11 bases left between them. In the source study's methods: For nucleated cells, counts were estimated from reference gene primer amplification. Libraries were prepared by immunoSEQ multiplex PCR; TCRdb keeps only in-frame clonotypes and omits some of them. V, J and clone size reflect that table, while D and trimming were determined from the DNA. This sample has about 82,000 clones, with roughly 91% found just once. Recruitment covered roughly 22 US areas and drew participants whose ages spanned roughly 18 to 89 years.

What was sequenced was PBMCs or T cells enriched from blood (not recorded which). The sequence derives from a woman aged 45-60 years with acute COVID-19. The chain joins TRBV4-1 to TRBJ1-4; D unclear. The DNA of the CDR3 is TGCGCCAGCAGCCTTACCGCCGGGGAAAAACTGTTTTTT. It encodes CASSLTAGEKLFF.